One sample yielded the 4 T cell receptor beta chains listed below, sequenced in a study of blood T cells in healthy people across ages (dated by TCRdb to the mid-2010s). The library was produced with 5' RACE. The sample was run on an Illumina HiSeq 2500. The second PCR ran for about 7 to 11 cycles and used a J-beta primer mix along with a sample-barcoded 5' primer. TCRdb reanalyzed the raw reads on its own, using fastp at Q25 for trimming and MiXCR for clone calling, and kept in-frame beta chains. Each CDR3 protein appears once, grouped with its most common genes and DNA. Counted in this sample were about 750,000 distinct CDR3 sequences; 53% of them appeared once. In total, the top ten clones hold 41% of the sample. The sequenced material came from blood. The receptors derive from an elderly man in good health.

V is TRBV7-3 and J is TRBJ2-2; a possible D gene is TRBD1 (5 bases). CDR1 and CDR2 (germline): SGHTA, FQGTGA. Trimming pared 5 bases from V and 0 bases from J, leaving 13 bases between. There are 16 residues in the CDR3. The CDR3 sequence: CASSPPGAANTGELFF. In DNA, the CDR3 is TGTGCCAGCAGCCCCCCTGGGGCCGCGAACACCGGGGAGCTGTTTTTT.

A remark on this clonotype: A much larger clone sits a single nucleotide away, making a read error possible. Written as DNA, the CDR3 is TGCAGCGCCAGTTCTGAGGTTCAAGAGACCCAGTTCTTC. Translation: CSASSEVQETQFF. This chain links TRBV20-1 with TRBJ2-1; D ambiguous. Per the germline V gene, CDR1 is DFQATT and CDR2 is SNEGSKA (reference sequence). The CDR3 covers 13 residues.

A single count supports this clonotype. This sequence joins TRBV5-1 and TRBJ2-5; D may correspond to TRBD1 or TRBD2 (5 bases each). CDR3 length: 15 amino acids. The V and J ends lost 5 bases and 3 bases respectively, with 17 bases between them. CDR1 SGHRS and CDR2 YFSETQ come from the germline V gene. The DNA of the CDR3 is TGCGCCAGCAGTCAAGATCCGGGACGGGAAGAGACCCAGTACTTC. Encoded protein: CASSQDPGREETQYF.

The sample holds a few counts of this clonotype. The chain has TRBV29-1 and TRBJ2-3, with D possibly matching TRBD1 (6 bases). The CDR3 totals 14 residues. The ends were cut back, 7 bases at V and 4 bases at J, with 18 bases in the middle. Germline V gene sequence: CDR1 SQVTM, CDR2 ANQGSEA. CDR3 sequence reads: CSAPGHSSPDTQYF. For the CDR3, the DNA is TGCAGCGCCCCGGGACACTCATCCCCAGATACGCAGTATTTT.